These 28 T cell receptor beta chains share one sample of origin, sequenced in a study of somatic mutations in cytotoxic T cells in rheumatoid arthritis. Sequencing was performed with immunoSEQ multiplex PCR; in TCRdb, only in-frame clones are kept and a portion is missing. The repertoire includes under 13,000 clones, approximately 71% of them detected once, and approximately 35% sits in the top ten. The sample comprised CD8+ T cells sorted from blood. The receptors here all came from an adult with rheumatoid arthritis.

The J gene is TRBJ2-7, the V gene TRBV7-9, with no clear D. Germline loops: CDR1 SEHNR, CDR2 FQNEAQ (reference sequence). The V end lost 1 base, the J end lost 4 bases, and 5 bases lay between the germline ends. CDR3 length: 12 amino acids. The chain's CDR3 is CASSLEAYEQYF. CDR3 coding DNA: TGTGCCAGCAGCTTAGAAGCATACGAGCAGTACTTC. Filled out from reference TRBV7-9 and TRBJ2-7, the complete variable domain reads DTGVSQNPRHKITKRGQNVTFRCDPISEHNRLYWYRQTLGQGPEFLTYFQNEAQLEKSRLLSDRFSAERPKGSFSTLEIQRTEQGDSAMYLCASSLEAYEQYFGPGTRLTVT.

The sample holds one count of this clone. One junction end does not reproduce the germline sequence, and a read error may be involved. The V gene is TRBV7-8, the J gene TRBJ1-1, with 8 bases lining up with TRBD1. Germline V CDR1 and CDR2: SGHVS, FQNEAQ. The CDR3 has 15 amino acids. The CDR3 nucleotides are TGTGCCAGCAGCCGCGGGACAGGTCTGAACGCTGAAGCTTTCTTT. Translation: CASSRGTGLNAEAFF.

The V gene is TRBV6-5, the J gene TRBJ2-1, with 10 nucleotides matching TRBD2. This CDR3 region has 15 residues. The V gene end was trimmed by 1 base and the J gene end by 5 bases; junction bases not matched to a gene: 2. CDR1 is MNHEY and CDR2 is SVGAGI in the germline V gene. The CDR3 coding sequence is TGTGCCAGCAGTTACTTAGCGGGGGGAGACAATGAGCAGTTCTTC. This translates into CASSYLAGGDNEQFF.

V is TRBV28 and J is TRBJ1-2; D remains ambiguous. Germline-derived CDR1 and CDR2 are MDHEN and SYDVKM. The CDR3 totals 14 residues. Trimming removed 5 bases from V and 5 bases from J, with 15 bases in between. CDR3 bases: TGTGCCAGCAGTCCGCTAGGAAAGGATTATGGCTACACCTTC. Translation gives CASSPLGKDYGYTF.

This chain joins TRBV7-5 and TRBJ1-5. TRBV7-5 is noted as a pseudogene. CDR3 length: 14 amino acids. The CDR3 DNA is TGTGCCAGAAGCTTATGGGTTTCCCATCAGCCCCAGCATTTT. It specifies CARSLWVSHQPQHF.

This sequence joins TRBV5-5 and TRBJ1-1, with 7 bases fitting TRBD1. The CDR3 sequence is 14 residues long. The germline CDR1 and CDR2 sequences are SGHKS and YYEKEE (reference sequence). The V gene end was trimmed by 4 bases and the J gene end by 2 bases; junction bases not matched to a gene: 5. The CDR3 is CASSLHRGNTEAFF. The CDR3 region has the DNA TGTGCCAGCAGCCTACACAGGGGCAACACTGAAGCTTTCTTT.

CDR3 in amino acids: CSVVKDEQYF. CDR3 in DNA: TGCAGCGTTGTCAAGGACGAGCAGTACTTC. This chain links TRBV29-1 with TRBJ2-7; no clear D gene. V lost 4 bases and J 5 bases, leaving 6 bases between the germline ends. The CDR3 contains 10 residues. CDR1 SQVTM and CDR2 ANQGSEA come from the germline V gene.

The chain carries TRBV29-1 and TRBJ2-2; TRBD2 is a possible D gene (5 bases). The CDR3 runs to 12 residues. V lost 7 bases to trimming and J lost 5 bases, with 11 bases between them. Per the germline V gene, CDR1 is SQVTM and CDR2 is ANQGSEA. The CDR3 nucleotides read TGCAGCGCCTTCGGAGGTACCGGGGAGCTGTTTTTT. Amino acids: CSAFGGTGELFF.

The chain recombines TRBV11-1 with TRBJ2-4; TRBD2 aligns across 8 bases. The CDR3 has 17 residues. Germline V gives CDR1 SGHAT, CDR2 FQDESV (reference sequence). The V and J ends lost 1 base and 7 bases, in that order; junction bases with no gene match: 12. This CDR3 is CASSLEAGAGGDNIQYF. The CDR3, as DNA: TGTGCCAGCAGCTTAGAGGCAGGCGCGGGGGGTGACAACATTCAGTACTTC.

This rearrangement joins TRBV7-2 to TRBJ2-1; the D gene could be TRBD1 or TRBD2 (7 bases each). Germline-derived CDR1 and CDR2 are SGHTA and FQGNSA. V dropped 5 bases and J dropped 8 bases, with 19 bases sitting between them. The CDR3 has 15 residues. As DNA, the CDR3 is TGTGCCAGCAGCCCCCGGCAGGGGGGGGCGTATGAGCAGTTCTTC. This codes for CASSPRQGGAYEQFF.

This clone showed up just a few times. J is TRBJ2-7 and V is TRBV5-4, with 7 nucleotides matching TRBD2. The CDR3 is 13 amino acids. Germline CDR1 SGHNT, CDR2 YYREEE (reference sequence). Trimming removed 1 base from V and 6 bases from J; junction bases left unmatched: 4. CDR3 coding DNA: TGTGCCAGCAGCTTGCCCCCGGGAGGCGAGCAGTACTTC. Translated, it gives CASSLPPGGEQYF.

The chain employs TRBV7-9 and TRBJ1-1; perhaps TRBD1 as D (5 bases). Trimming removed 6 bases at V and 1 base at J, with 12 bases between. From germline, CDR1 is SEHNR and CDR2 FQNEAQ (reference sequence). The CDR3 is 14 amino acids. DNA of the CDR3: TGTGCCAGCAGGGGTGGAGACAGGAACACTGAAGCTTTCTTT. Encoded protein: CASRGGDRNTEAFF.

The rearrangement uses TRBV4-3 and TRBJ2-7; D could derive from TRBD1 or TRBD2 (6 bases each). Germline V gene sequence: CDR1 LGHNA, CDR2 YSLEER. The V and J ends lost 0 bases and 6 bases respectively, with 15 bases between them. CDR3 size: 15 residues. The CDR3 nucleotides read TGCGCCAGCAGCCAAGATCATTGGGGGGCTCGCGAGCAGTACTTC. Its protein product is CASSQDHWGAREQYF.

The chain links TRBV7-9 to TRBJ1-1; 8 positions agree with TRBD1. V lost 4 bases to trimming and J lost 6 bases; unmatched junction nucleotides: 10. The CDR3 has 15 amino acids. From germline, CDR1 is SEHNR and CDR2 FQNEAQ (reference sequence). CDR3: CASSSTPGGVSEAFF. The CDR3 DNA reads TGTGCCAGCAGCTCAACTCCAGGGGGCGTCTCTGAAGCTTTCTTT. The variable domain in full, with the rest retrieved from reference TRBV7-9 and TRBJ1-1, is DTGVSQNPRHKITKRGQNVTFRCDPISEHNRLYWYRQTLGQGPEFLTYFQNEAQLEKSRLLSDRFSAERPKGSFSTLEIQRTEQGDSAMYLCASSSTPGGVSEAFFGQGTRLTVV.

The chain has TRBV7-9 and TRBJ2-2, with D uncertain. Trimming pared 1 base from V and 5 bases from J, leaving 11 bases between. Germline CDR1 SEHNR, CDR2 FQNEAQ (reference sequence). The CDR3 loop spans 15 amino acids. The CDR3, as DNA: TGTGCCAGCAGCTTAGTTGGCCAGATTACCGGGGAGCTGTTTTTT. It yields the protein CASSLVGQITGELFF.

The table lists this clone with a count of one. This rearrangement joins TRBV2 to TRBJ1-2; a possible D gene is TRBD1 (6 bases). V lost 3 bases and J 14 bases, leaving 16 bases between the germline ends. The CDR3 has 12 amino acids. Germline V lookup: CDR1 SNHLY, CDR2 FYNNEI. The CDR3 sequence: CASSDGTSLNTF. CDR3 DNA: TGTGCCAGCAGTGATGGGACATCCCTGAATACCTTC.

The genes are TRBV5-6 and TRBJ2-7; no firm D call. The CDR3 has 12 amino acids. The germline V and J ends were trimmed by 3 bases and 4 bases, with 8 bases remaining between them. Germline V gene sequence: CDR1 SGHDT, CDR2 YYEEEE. CDR3 nucleotides: TGTGCCAGCAGCTCGGTGGAGTACGAGCAGTACTTC. Residues: CASSSVEYEQYF.

The chain is built from TRBV5-4 and TRBJ1-1; 8 positions agree with TRBD1. This CDR3 comprises 14 residues. Trimming removed 4 bases from V and 5 bases from J; junction bases left unmatched: 7. Germline loops: CDR1 SGHNT, CDR2 YYREEE (reference sequence). CDR3 bases: TGTGCCAGCAGCCCTTGGACAGGGCAAACTGAAGCTTTCTTT. Its translation: CASSPWTGQTEAFF. Together with reference TRBV5-4 and TRBJ1-1, the CDR3 gives the full variable domain: ETGVTQSPTHLIKTRGQQVTLRCSSQSGHNTVSWYQQALGQGPQFIFQYYREEENGRGNFPPRFSGLQFPNYSSELNVNALELDDSALYLCASSPWTGQTEAFFGQGTRLTVV.

The rearrangement joins TRBV7-9 to TRBJ1-5, with D possibly TRBD1 on 5 matching bases. The V and J ends lost 5 bases and 9 bases respectively, with 11 bases between them. The CDR3 is made up of 12 amino acids. The germline V gene has CDR1 SEHNR and CDR2 FQNEAQ (reference sequence). The CDR3 here is CASSGGGWPQHF. CDR3 nucleotide sequence: TGTGCCAGCAGCGGGGGGGGGTGGCCCCAGCATTTT. Combining the CDR3 with reference TRBV7-9 and TRBJ1-5 gives the whole variable domain DTGVSQNPRHKITKRGQNVTFRCDPISEHNRLYWYRQTLGQGPEFLTYFQNEAQLEKSRLLSDRFSAERPKGSFSTLEIQRTEQGDSAMYLCASSGGGWPQHFGDGTRLSIL.

The CDR3 DNA reads TGTGCCAGCACCGGACTAGCGGGGAGTGGCACAGATACGCAGTATTTT. Translated: CASTGLAGSGTDTQYF. The V call is TRBV9, the J call TRBJ2-3; the match to TRBD2 covers 12 bases. The CDR3 is 16 amino acids. J lost 1 base, V lost 6 bases, and 6 bases had no gene match. Germline V gene data show CDR1 as SGDLS and CDR2 as YYNGEE.

The V and J genes are TRBV6-1 and TRBJ1-2; TRBD1 matches at 8 bases. Germline V gives CDR1 MNHNS, CDR2 SASEGT. The CDR3 consists of 15 residues. V was pared by 6 bases and J by 4 bases, with 10 bases of the junction left unmatched. DNA of the CDR3: TGTGCCAGCAGGGGGGTGGGACAGGCCGGCTATGGCTACACCTTC. It translates to CASRGVGQAGYGYTF.

This chain connects TRBV18 to TRBJ2-6; the D gene is possibly TRBD2 (5 bases). V was clipped by 6 bases and J by 1 base, with 19 bases between them. Germline V gives CDR1 KGHSH, CDR2 LQKENI. This CDR3 region has 18 residues. CDR3 protein: CASSPWAPRGSGANVLTF. CDR3 in DNA: TGTGCCAGCTCCCCGTGGGCTCCTCGGGGTTCTGGGGCCAACGTCCTGACTTTC.

In its sample, this clone was seen a few times. The chain uses TRBV9 and TRBJ1-3, with D possibly being TRBD1 (6 bases). Trimming removed 0 bases from V and 0 bases from J, with 7 bases in between. Germline CDR1 is SGDLS and CDR2 is YYNGEE. This CDR3 is 15 amino acids long. The CDR3: CASSVGGHSGNTIYF. The DNA for the CDR3 is TGTGCCAGCAGCGTAGGGGGGCACTCTGGAAACACCATATATTTT.

The chain has TRBV4-1 and TRBJ1-1, with 7 positions matching TRBD1. The length of the CDR3 is 15 residues. CDR1 and CDR2 from the germline V gene are MGHRA and YSYEKL. With 1 base clipped from V and 4 bases from J, the junction kept 6 bases outside the gene matches. The CDR3 sequence: CASSQVLQGFTEAFF. The DNA of the CDR3 is TGCGCCAGCAGCCAAGTTCTACAGGGGTTCACTGAAGCTTTCTTT.

The chain uses TRBV5-6 and TRBJ2-7, with D hard to call. This CDR3 is built from 11 residues. CDR1 and CDR2 from the germline V gene are SGHDT and YYEEEE. The V and J ends lost 5 bases and 3 bases respectively, with 6 bases between them. The CDR3, as DNA: TGTGCCAGCAGGGGGATCTACGAGCAGTACTTC. This gives the protein CASRGIYEQYF.

A few counts support this clone. The rearrangement uses TRBV4-2 and TRBJ2-3; 10 nucleotides align to TRBD2. The CDR3 runs 15 residues. Looked up from germline, CDR1 is LGHNA and CDR2 is YNFKEQ. Trimming at V came to 5 bases and at J to 4 bases, leaving 6 bases not matched to a gene. CDR3 DNA: TGTGCCAGCAGCAGAACTAGCGGGGTAGCAGATACGCAGTATTTT. Translation gives CASSRTSGVADTQYF.

The genes are TRBV7-6 and TRBJ1-1; unclear D gene. CDR3 length equals 10 residues. Germline CDR1 reads SGHVS; CDR2 reads FNYEAQ. V lost 8 bases, J lost 2 bases, and 3 bases lay in between. The CDR3 sequence: CASGNTEAFF. CDR3 nucleotide sequence: TGTGCCAGCGGAAACACTGAAGCTTTCTTT. The full variable domain, in which reference TRBV7-6 and TRBJ1-1 provide the parts outside the CDR3, is GAGVSQSPRYKVTKRGQDVALRCDPISGHVSLYWYRQALGQGPEFLTYFNYEAQQDKSGLPNDRFSAERPEGSISTLTIQRTEQRDSAMYRCASGNTEAFFGQGTRLTVV.

The V and J genes are TRBV29-1 and TRBJ1-1; possibly TRBD1 for D (6 bases). Germline-derived CDR1 and CDR2 are SQVTM and ANQGSEA. Trimming removed 7 bases at V and 9 bases at J, with 12 bases between. The CDR3 is 10 amino acids. The CDR3 loop reads CSAWGRQAFF. DNA for the CDR3: TGCAGCGCCTGGGGGCGTCAAGCTTTCTTT.